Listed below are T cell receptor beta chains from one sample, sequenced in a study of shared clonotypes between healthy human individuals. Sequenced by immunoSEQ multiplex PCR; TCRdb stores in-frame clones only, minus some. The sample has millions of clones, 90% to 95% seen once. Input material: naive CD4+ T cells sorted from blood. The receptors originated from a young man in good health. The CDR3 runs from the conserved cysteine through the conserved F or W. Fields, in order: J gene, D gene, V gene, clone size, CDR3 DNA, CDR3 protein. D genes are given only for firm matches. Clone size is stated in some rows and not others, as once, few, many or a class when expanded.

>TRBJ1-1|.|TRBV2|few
TGTGCCAGCAGTGAACGGGGTGAAGCTTTCTTT
CASSERGEAFF
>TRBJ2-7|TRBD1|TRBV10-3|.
TGTGCCATCAGTGGACAGGGGGATTCCTACGAGCAGTACTTC
CAISGQGDSYEQYF
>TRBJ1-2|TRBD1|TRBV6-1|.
TGTGCCAGCAGTGTATCAGGGGGCATTGATGGCTACACCTTC
CASSVSGGIDGYTF
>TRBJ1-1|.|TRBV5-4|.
TGTGCCATACGTCGTGATTTGGGGGGCACTGAAGCTTTCTTT
CAIRRDLGGTEAFF
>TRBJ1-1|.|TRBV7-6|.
TGTGCCAGCAGCTTATTTGAATCCGACAGGGAAGCTTTCTTT
CASSLFESDREAFF
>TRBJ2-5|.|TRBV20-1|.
TGCAGTGCTAGAAAAGAGACCCAGTACTTC
CSARKETQYF
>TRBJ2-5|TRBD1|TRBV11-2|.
TGTGCCAGCAGCCAAGTGACAGGGGGAGGTGAGACCCAGTACTTC
CASSQVTGGGETQYF
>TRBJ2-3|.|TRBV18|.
TGTGCCAGCTCACCAGTGATGGGACCTAGCACAGATACGCAGTATTTT
CASSPVMGPSTDTQYF
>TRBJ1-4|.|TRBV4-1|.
TGCGCCAGCAGCCAACTAAGTCACACTGAAAAACTGTTTTTT
CASSQLSHTEKLFF
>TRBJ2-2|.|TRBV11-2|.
TGTGCCAGCAGCTTAGATAGATCCCTACAGGTTCCCGGGGAGCTGTTTTTT
CASSLDRSLQVPGELFF
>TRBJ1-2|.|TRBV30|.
TGTGCCTGGAGTCCCGGTGGGAACTATGGCTACACCTTC
CAWSPGGNYGYTF
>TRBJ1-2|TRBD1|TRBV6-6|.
TGTGCCAGCAGCCCGAGGACAGGGTCTAACTATGGCTACACCTTC
CASSPRTGSNYGYTF
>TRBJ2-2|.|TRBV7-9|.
TGTGCCAGCAGCTTATCGACGGCCCTAGACACCGGGGAGCTGTTTTTT
CASSLSTALDTGELFF
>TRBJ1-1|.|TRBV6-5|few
TGTGCCAGCACCTCCGTGCAGAACATGAACACTGAAGCTTTCTTT
CASTSVQNMNTEAFF
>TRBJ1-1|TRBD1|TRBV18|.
TGTGCCAGCTCACCAGCAGGGACAGGGACTCTGAACACTGAAGCTTTCTTT
CASSPAGTGTLNTEAFF
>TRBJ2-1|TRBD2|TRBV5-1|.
TGCGCCAGCAGCCAGGTTAGCGGGGGCCGAACCTACAATGAGCAGTTCTTC
CASSQVSGGRTYNEQFF
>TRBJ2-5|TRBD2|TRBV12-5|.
TGTGCTAGTGGTTTGGGAGACGGGAGGTCCGCGGAGACCCAGTACTTC
CASGLGDGRSAETQYF
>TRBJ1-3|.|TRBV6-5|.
TGTGCCAGCAGTAGGAAGGATTCACTAGGCACCATATATTTT
CASSRKDSLGTIYF
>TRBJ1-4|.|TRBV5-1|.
TGCGCCAGCAGCACACAGGGAGCGGCTAATGAAAAACTGTTTTTT
CASSTQGAANEKLFF
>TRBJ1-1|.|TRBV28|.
TGTGCCAGCAGTTTAAAGGGTGGCACTGAAGCTTTCTTT
CASSLKGGTEAFF
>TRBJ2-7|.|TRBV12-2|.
TGTGCAAGTCGCTTAGGGACTAGTAGAAGCCCCTACGAGCAGTACTTC
CASRLGTSRSPYEQYF
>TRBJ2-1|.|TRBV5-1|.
TGCGCCAGCAGCCCCTTCCCCCTAGCGTCCAGTACCTCCTACAATGAGCAGTTCTTC
CASSPFPLASSTSYNEQFF